The clone carrying this T cell receptor beta chain was recorded a few times. This sample was taken from a study of T-cell reconstitution after alpha-beta-depleted transplantation in children. The TCRbeta library was prepared with unique molecular identifiers. A single record per CDR3 protein comes from TCRdb applying MiXCR to the PCR reads. The table has around 480,000 distinct CDR3 sequences, approximately 32% seen once; the top ten hold 2% to 2.5%. The CDR3 runs to 14 residues. Per the germline V gene, CDR1 is GTSNPN and CDR2 is SVGIG (reference sequence). The germline V and J ends were trimmed by 5 bases and 4 bases, with 15 bases remaining between them.

Specimen: PBMCs from the stem cell graft donor, collected from the stem cell graft. This sequence joins TRBV30 and TRBJ2-1, with D perhaps TRBD1 (6 bases). The sequence derives from a human donor who donated a stem cell graft to a child with aplastic anemia. CDR3 in amino acids: CAWGGLGPYNEQFF. The CDR3 coding sequence is TGTGCCTGGGGGGGCCTCGGGCCATACAATGAGCAGTTCTTC.